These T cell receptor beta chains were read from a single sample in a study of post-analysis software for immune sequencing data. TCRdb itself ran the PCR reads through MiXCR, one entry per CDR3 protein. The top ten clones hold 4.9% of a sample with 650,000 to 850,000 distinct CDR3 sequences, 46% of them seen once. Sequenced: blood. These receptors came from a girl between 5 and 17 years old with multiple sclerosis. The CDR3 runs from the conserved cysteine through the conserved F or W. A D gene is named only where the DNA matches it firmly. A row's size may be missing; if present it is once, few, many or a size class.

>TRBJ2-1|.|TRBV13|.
TGTGCCAGCATAGAAGCGGTCGGCTCCTACAATGAGCAGTTCTTC
CASIEAVGSYNEQFF
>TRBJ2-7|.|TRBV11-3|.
TGTGCCAGCAGCTTAGCTTCAGGGGCAGATAGCGAGCAGTACTTC
CASSLASGADSEQYF
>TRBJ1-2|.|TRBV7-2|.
TGTGCCAGCAGCTTATCCGTCCAGACCGGGTTCTATGGCTACACCTTC
CASSLSVQTGFYGYTF
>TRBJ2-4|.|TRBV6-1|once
TGTGCCAGCAGTGAGACAGTCCCCTGGGAAGCCAAAAACATTCAGTACTTC
CASSETVPWEAKNIQYF
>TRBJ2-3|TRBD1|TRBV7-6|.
TGTGCCAGCAGCTTATTAACCCCGGGACAGCCTCAGGGGGATACGCAGTATTTT
CASSLLTPGQPQGDTQYF
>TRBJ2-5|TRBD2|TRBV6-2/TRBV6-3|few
TGTGCCAGCAGCCTACTAGCGGGAGTGAGAGAGACCCAGTACTTC
CASSLLAGVRETQYF
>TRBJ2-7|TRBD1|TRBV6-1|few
TGTGCCGGGTACCGGGACAGCGCCCAAGTACGACTCTTGTTATCCTACGAGCAGTACTTC
CAGYRDSAQVRLLLSYEQYF
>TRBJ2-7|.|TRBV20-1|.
TGCAGTGCTAGAGATCCCAGGGGGCAGTACTTC
CSARDPRGQYF
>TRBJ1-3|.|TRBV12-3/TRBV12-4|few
TGTGCCAGCAGTTGGTTGCAAGGCAGCACCATATATTTT
CASSWLQGSTIYF
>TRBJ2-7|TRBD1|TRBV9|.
TGTGCCAGCAGCGAGACAGGGGGCCCTTACGAGCAGTACTTC
CASSETGGPYEQYF
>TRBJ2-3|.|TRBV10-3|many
TGTGCCATCAGTGAGCCCTCCCCGCCGGGTACGCAGTATTTT
CAISEPSPPGTQYF